These 27 T cell receptor beta chains were sequenced from one sample in a study of cytomegalovirus exposure and HLA in healthy donors. The primer mix had 60 Vbeta and 13 Jbeta primers. Method: immunoSEQ multiplex PCR; TCRdb's copy keeps in-frame clones and lacks some. The sample carries nearly 200,000 clones, around 73% recorded once. The sequencing input was PBMCs. Receptors were obtained from a woman aged 25 to 45 in good health and CMV-seropositive.

The chain has TRBV5-1 and TRBJ2-1, with D maybe TRBD2 (6 bases). The germline CDR1 and CDR2 sequences are SGHRS and YFSETQ. The CDR3 is 15 amino acids. V lost 0 bases and J lost 7, with 14 bases in between. The CDR3: CASSLVPGVGNEQFF. The CDR3 region has the DNA TGCGCCAGCAGCTTGGTGCCGGGAGTGGGTAATGAGCAGTTCTTC.

The chain is built from TRBV9 and TRBJ2-1, with a tentative D call TRBD2 (6 bases). The germline V gene has CDR1 SGDLS and CDR2 YYNGEE. Trimming pared 3 bases from V and 6 bases from J, leaving 13 bases between. The CDR3 is 14 amino acids. The CDR3 sequence: CASSGQMGGNEQFF. The CDR3 nucleotides read TGTGCCAGCAGCGGACAGATGGGGGGCAATGAGCAGTTCTTC.

The rearrangement links TRBV7-9 to TRBJ1-3; no reliable D call. The CDR3 sequence is 15 residues long. CDR1 is SEHNR and CDR2 is FQNEAQ in the germline V gene (reference sequence). The ends were cut back, 5 bases at V and 0 bases at J, with 11 bases in the middle. The CDR3 loop reads CASSASGSSGNTIYF. In nucleotides, the CDR3 is TGTGCCAGCAGCGCCTCGGGAAGCTCTGGAAACACCATATATTTT.

V is TRBV21-1 and J is TRBJ2-1; the table assigns TRBD1, which was not confirmed against the DNA. TRBV21-1 is deemed a pseudogene. The CDR3 spans 15 residues. CDR3 nucleotides: TGTGCCAGCAGCAAAGGCAGGGGAATATACAATGAGCAGTTCTTC. Protein: CASSKGRGIYNEQFF.

The V gene is TRBV28, the J gene TRBJ2-5; 9 nucleotides line up with TRBD2. The CDR3 has 15 amino acids. Germline CDR1 is MDHEN and CDR2 is SYDVKM. V lost 2 bases, J lost 5 bases, and 6 bases stayed unmatched. CDR3 amino acids: CASSLGSGRGETQYF. The CDR3 nucleotides read TGTGCCAGCAGTTTAGGTAGCGGGAGAGGGGAGACCCAGTACTTC.

This clone turned up a few times. V gene TRBV2 combines with J gene TRBJ2-3; TRBD2 matches at 11 bases. Looked up from germline, CDR1 is SNHLY and CDR2 is FYNNEI. The CDR3 length is 17 residues. With V trimmed by 2 bases and J by 1 base, 5 bases remained unmatched. The CDR3 sequence: CASSEWLAGGGTDTQYF. CDR3 DNA sequence: TGTGCCAGCAGTGAATGGCTAGCGGGAGGAGGCACAGATACGCAGTATTTT.

The chain carries TRBV30 and TRBJ1-2; 7 nucleotides align to TRBD1. CDR1 is GTSNPN and CDR2 is SVGIG in the germline V gene (reference sequence). V was pared by 4 bases and J by 4 bases, with 12 bases of the junction left unmatched. The CDR3 totals 15 residues. The CDR3 coding sequence is TGTGCCTGGACCCCCGACAGGGCGGGGGGCTATGGCTACACCTTC. Its translation is CAWTPDRAGGYGYTF.

The V and J genes are TRBV2 and TRBJ2-5, with D maybe TRBD1 (6 bases). Germline V gene data show CDR1 as SNHLY and CDR2 as FYNNEI. This CDR3 region has 12 residues. V shed 4 bases and J shed 5 bases, with 8 bases lying between them. Here the CDR3 reads CASSAGVETQYF. The CDR3 DNA reads as TGTGCCAGCAGTGCAGGGGTGGAGACCCAGTACTTC. The complete variable domain, with remaining parts taken from reference TRBV2 and TRBJ2-5, reads EPEVTQTPSHQVTQMGQEVILRCVPISNHLYFYWYRQILGQKVEFLVSFYNNEISEKSEIFDDQFSVERPDGSNFTLKIRSTKLEDSAMYFCASSAGVETQYFGPGTRLLVL.

The gene calls are TRBV5-1 and TRBJ2-5; tentatively, D is TRBD1 (5 bases). CDR1 and CDR2 (germline): SGHRS, YFSETQ. With 4 bases removed from V and 2 bases from J, the gap between germline ends came to 9 bases. The CDR3 covers 13 residues. In DNA, the CDR3 is TGCGCCAGCAGCGACGACAGTCAAGAGACCCAGTACTTC. It yields the protein CASSDDSQETQYF.

V and J are TRBV5-1 and TRBJ2-2; D might be TRBD2 (6 bases). From germline, CDR1 is SGHRS and CDR2 YFSETQ. CDR3 size: 16 residues. The germline V and J ends were trimmed by 4 bases and 1 base, with 14 bases remaining between them. In nucleotides, the CDR3 is TGCGCCAGCAGCAACCTCGGGACTGGGAACACCGGGGAGCTGTTTTTT. Its translation: CASSNLGTGNTGELFF.

V usage is TRBV19 and J usage is TRBJ1-5, with D perhaps matching TRBD1 (6 bases). Trimming shortened V by 2 bases and J by 3 bases, and 11 bases separated the two germline ends. The length of the CDR3 is 15 residues. Germline CDR1 and CDR2: LNHDA and SQIVND (reference sequence). The CDR3 nucleotides are TGTGCCAGTAGTATAAGGACAGCCGTCAATCAGCCCCAGCATTTT. It specifies CASSIRTAVNQPQHF.

This sequence joins TRBV5-1 and TRBJ2-5; D is unclear. Germline V gives CDR1 SGHRS, CDR2 YFSETQ. The ends were cut back, 3 bases at V and 4 bases at J, with 10 bases in the middle. This CDR3 has 13 residues. The CDR3 sequence: CASSSGFRETQYF. In DNA, the CDR3 is TGCGCCAGCAGCTCCGGGTTCCGAGAGACCCAGTACTTC.

The rearrangement links TRBV29-1 to TRBJ2-5; no clear D gene. The CDR3 is 10 residues long. V lost 4 bases and J lost 3, with 3 bases in between. The V gene's germline CDR1 is SQVTM and CDR2 ANQGSEA. CDR3 bases: TGCAGCGTTGGCGAAGAGACCCAGTACTTC. This translates into CSVGEETQYF.

This chain joins TRBV7-9 and TRBJ2-7; TRBD1 agrees at 9 bases. Germline V gene data show CDR1 as SEHNR and CDR2 as FQNEAQ (reference sequence). CDR3 length equals 16 residues. After removal of 4 bases from V and 4 bases from J, the junction contained 11 bases not matched to a gene. The CDR3 DNA is TGTGCCAGCAGCTCAGCCGAGTGGACAGGGGTTTACGAGCAGTACTTC. Its protein product is CASSSAEWTGVYEQYF.

The gene calls are TRBV19 and TRBJ2-3; 8 bases line up with TRBD2. The J segment lost 10 bases and the V segment lost 3 bases, leaving 3 bases of the junction unmatched. Germline CDR1 LNHDA, CDR2 SQIVND (reference sequence). This CDR3 has 12 residues. As DNA, the CDR3 is TGTGCCAGTAGTATTCAGGGACTAGCGCAGTATTTT. It is translated as CASSIQGLAQYF.

V and J are TRBV7-2 and TRBJ1-6; 10 bases line up with TRBD1. The ends lost 5 bases at V and 10 bases at J; junction bases unmatched: 11. Per the germline V gene, CDR1 is SGHTA and CDR2 is FQGNSA. The CDR3 spans 16 residues. The chain's CDR3 is CASSTTTGGALSPLHF. The CDR3 bases are TGTGCCAGCAGCACCACGACAGGGGGCGCTCTGTCACCCCTCCACTTT.

The J gene is TRBJ1-1, the V gene TRBV5-1; D may be TRBD1 (6 bases). CDR1 is SGHRS and CDR2 is YFSETQ in the germline V gene. With 4 bases removed from V and 1 base from J, the gap between germline ends came to 8 bases. The CDR3 is 13 amino acids. CDR3 loop: CASSMTGNTEAFF. In DNA, the CDR3 is TGCGCCAGCAGCATGACAGGGAACACTGAAGCTTTCTTT.

This clone is a singleton in its sample. The chain combines TRBV5-1 with TRBJ2-5; 7 bases line up with TRBD2. Looked up from germline, CDR1 is SGHRS and CDR2 is YFSETQ. This CDR3 is 15 amino acids long. V gave up 4 bases and J gave up 5 bases; unmatched junction bases: 11. The CDR3 loop is CASSPGGPSAETQYF. In nucleotides, the CDR3 is TGCGCCAGCAGCCCGGGGGGACCCTCCGCCGAGACCCAGTACTTC.

This CDR3 is CASSSGQGYEKLFF. The CDR3 DNA follows: TGTGCCAGCAGCTCGGGACAGGGGTATGAAAAACTGTTTTTT. The V call is TRBV5-5, the J call TRBJ1-4; 10 bases map to TRBD1. This CDR3 has 14 amino acids. Germline values: CDR1 SGHKS, CDR2 YYEKEE (reference sequence). Trimming took 3 bases from V and 6 from J; bases not matched to a gene: 2.

J is TRBJ1-5 and V is TRBV2; 7 positions match TRBD1. With V trimmed by 6 bases and J by 7 bases, 3 bases remained unmatched. The CDR3 runs to 12 residues. From germline, CDR1 is SNHLY and CDR2 FYNNEI. The CDR3 here is CASRNRGQPQHF. CDR3 coding DNA: TGTGCCAGCAGGAACAGGGGACAGCCCCAGCATTTT.

This rearrangement joins TRBV7-9 to TRBJ2-5, with 14 bases aligning to TRBD2. J was trimmed by 3 bases and V by 5 bases; bases with no gene match: 8. The V gene's germline CDR1 is SEHNR and CDR2 FQNEAQ (reference sequence). CDR3 length equals 17 residues. In DNA, the CDR3 is TGTGCCAGCAGCCTAAAAGGGACTAGCGGGGGAAAAGAGACCCAGTACTTC. Encoded protein: CASSLKGTSGGKETQYF.

CDR3 sequence (DNA): TGTGCCAGCGCCCGTCCTGGACAGGGGTACGAGCAGTACTTC. It yields the protein CASARPGQGYEQYF. This sequence joins TRBV28 and TRBJ2-7; 9 positions agree with TRBD1. The CDR3 totals 14 residues. CDR1 and CDR2 (germline): MDHEN, SYDVKM. V was clipped by 8 bases and J by 4 bases; unmatched bases: 9.

This chain connects TRBV9 to TRBJ2-1; 9 bases align to TRBD2. Germline CDR1 is SGDLS and CDR2 is YYNGEE. The junction had 10 bases not matched to a gene; V was cut back by 1 base and J by 8 bases. The CDR3 length is 16 residues. The CDR3 region has the DNA TGTGCCAGCAGCGTAAGGTCTAGCGGGGCGGCGGATGAGCAGTTCTTC. Translation gives CASSVRSSGAADEQFF.

In its sample, this clone was seen once. The V gene is TRBV7-3, the J gene TRBJ2-5, with 8 bases identical to TRBD2. CDR3 length equals 15 residues. V trimming: 5 bases; J trimming: 5 bases; junction bases outside the gene matches: 10. Germline CDR1 reads SGHTA; CDR2 reads FQGTGA. The CDR3 spells CASSPNGGGGETQYF. CDR3 DNA sequence: TGTGCCAGCAGCCCAAACGGGGGGGGAGGTGAGACCCAGTACTTC.

The chain joins TRBV28 to TRBJ1-6; a possible D gene is TRBD1 (5 bases). Deletions cut 6 bases from V and 7 bases from J, with 10 bases between. Looked up from germline, CDR1 is MDHEN and CDR2 is SYDVKM. The CDR3 runs to 13 residues. CDR3 bases: TGTGCCAGCAGGTACAGGCAGAATTCACCCCTCCACTTT. The encoded protein is CASRYRQNSPLHF.

The chain combines TRBV28 with TRBJ2-7; TRBD2 matches 10 bases. The V gene end was trimmed by 6 bases and the J gene end by 6 bases; junction bases not matched to a gene: 5. The CDR3 covers 13 residues. CDR1 is MDHEN and CDR2 is SYDVKM in the germline V gene. The CDR3 region has the DNA TGTGCCAGCAGGACTAGCGGGTTCTCCGAGCAGTACTTC. It specifies CASRTSGFSEQYF.

V is TRBV4-1 and J is TRBJ1-4, with 11 bases lining up with TRBD1. From germline, CDR1 is MGHRA and CDR2 YSYEKL. The CDR3 extends over 16 amino acids. The junction had 10 bases not matched to a gene; V was cut back by 1 base and J by 12 bases. The CDR3 spells CASSQGSGTGGLQLFF. The CDR3 bases are TGCGCCAGCAGCCAAGGGTCGGGGACAGGGGGACTGCAACTGTTTTTT.